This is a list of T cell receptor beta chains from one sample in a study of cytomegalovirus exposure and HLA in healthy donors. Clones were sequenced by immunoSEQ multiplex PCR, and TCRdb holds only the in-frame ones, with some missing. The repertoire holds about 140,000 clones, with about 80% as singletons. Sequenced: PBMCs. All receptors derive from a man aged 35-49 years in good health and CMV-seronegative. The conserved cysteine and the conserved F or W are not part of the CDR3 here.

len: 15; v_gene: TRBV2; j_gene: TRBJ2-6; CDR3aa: ASPSTGIHSGANVLT
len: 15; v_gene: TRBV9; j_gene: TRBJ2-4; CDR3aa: ASAYPMGGREGNIQY
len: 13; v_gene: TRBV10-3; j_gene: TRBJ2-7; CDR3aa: AISELGQNSYEQY
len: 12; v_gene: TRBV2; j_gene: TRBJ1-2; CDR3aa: ASSFQQVDYGYT
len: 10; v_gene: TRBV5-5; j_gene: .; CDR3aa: ASSLTSYEQY
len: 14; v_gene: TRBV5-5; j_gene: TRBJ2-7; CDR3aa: ASSLGPGQGTYEQY
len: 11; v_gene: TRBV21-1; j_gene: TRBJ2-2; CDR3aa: ASSKEVGGVLF
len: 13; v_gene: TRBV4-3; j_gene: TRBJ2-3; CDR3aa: ASSRGLASTDTQY
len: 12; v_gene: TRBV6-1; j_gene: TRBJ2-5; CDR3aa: ATSLRTGQETQY
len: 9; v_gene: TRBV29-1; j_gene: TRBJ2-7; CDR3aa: SVAGHYEQY
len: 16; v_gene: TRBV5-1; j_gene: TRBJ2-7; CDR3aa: ASSLRASGGRGAYEQY
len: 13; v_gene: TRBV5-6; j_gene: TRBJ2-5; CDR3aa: ASSRLAGGQETQY
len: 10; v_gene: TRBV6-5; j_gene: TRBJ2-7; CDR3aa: ASGSTSGEQY
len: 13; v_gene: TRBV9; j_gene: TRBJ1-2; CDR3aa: ASTPGLDRGDGYT
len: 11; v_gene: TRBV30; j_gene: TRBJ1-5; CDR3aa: AWSPQANQPQH
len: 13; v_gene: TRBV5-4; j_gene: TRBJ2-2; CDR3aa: ASSLDRVNTGELF
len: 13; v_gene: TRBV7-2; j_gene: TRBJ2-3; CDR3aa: ASSLDLASSDTQY
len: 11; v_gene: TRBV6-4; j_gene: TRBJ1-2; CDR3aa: ASRPGQGSGYT
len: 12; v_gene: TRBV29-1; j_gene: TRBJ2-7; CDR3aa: SVREGGLRYEQY
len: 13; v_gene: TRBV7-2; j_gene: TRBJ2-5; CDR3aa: ASSFITGYEETQY
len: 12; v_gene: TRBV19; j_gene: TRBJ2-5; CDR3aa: ASKDSPAGETQY
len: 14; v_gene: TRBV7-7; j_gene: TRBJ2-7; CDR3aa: ASSLVQGCSSYEQY
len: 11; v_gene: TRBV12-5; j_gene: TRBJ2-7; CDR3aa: ASGFPFSYEQY
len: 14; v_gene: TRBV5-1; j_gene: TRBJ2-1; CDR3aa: ASSLGVRQAGDEQF
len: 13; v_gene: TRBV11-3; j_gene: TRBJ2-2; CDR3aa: ASSVLAGGTGELF
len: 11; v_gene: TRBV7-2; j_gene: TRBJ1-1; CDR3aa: ASSVRMNTEAF
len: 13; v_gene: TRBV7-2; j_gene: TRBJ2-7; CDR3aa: ASSTGTGGPYEQY
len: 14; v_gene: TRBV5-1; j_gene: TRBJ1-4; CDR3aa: ASSFGLLGANEKLF
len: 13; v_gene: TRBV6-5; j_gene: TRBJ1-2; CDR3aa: ASSYSRQIGAGYT
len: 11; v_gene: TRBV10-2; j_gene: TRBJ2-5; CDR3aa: ASRNAGQETQY
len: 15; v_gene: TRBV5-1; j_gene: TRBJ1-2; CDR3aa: ASWYAPGQGLNYGYT
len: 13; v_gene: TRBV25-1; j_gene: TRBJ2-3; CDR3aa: ASSDRDRGPDTQY
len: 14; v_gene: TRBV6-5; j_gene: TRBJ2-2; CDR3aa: ASSYVGTEGAGELF
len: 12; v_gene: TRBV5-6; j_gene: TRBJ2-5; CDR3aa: ASSLASVQETQY
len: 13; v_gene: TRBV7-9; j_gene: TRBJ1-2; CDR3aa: ASSDRDRGNYGYT
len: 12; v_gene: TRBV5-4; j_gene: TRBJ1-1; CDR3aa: ASSLGQAGAEAF
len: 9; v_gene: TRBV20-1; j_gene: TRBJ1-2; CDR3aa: SGWAGDGYT
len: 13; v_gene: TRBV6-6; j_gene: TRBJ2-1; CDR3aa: ASRLTSKSYNEQF
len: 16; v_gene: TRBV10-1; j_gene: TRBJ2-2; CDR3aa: ASSESGTSGGYTGELF
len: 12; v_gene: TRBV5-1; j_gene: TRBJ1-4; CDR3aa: ASSNRGINEKLF
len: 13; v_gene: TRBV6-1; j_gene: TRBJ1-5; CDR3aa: ASKVTGGFNQPQH
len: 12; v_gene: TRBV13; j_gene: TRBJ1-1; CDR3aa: ASSPRTGNTEAF
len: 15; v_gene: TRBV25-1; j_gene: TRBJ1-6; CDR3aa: ASSRQGPDVYNSPLH
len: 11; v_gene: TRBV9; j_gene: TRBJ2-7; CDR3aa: ASSETGANEQY